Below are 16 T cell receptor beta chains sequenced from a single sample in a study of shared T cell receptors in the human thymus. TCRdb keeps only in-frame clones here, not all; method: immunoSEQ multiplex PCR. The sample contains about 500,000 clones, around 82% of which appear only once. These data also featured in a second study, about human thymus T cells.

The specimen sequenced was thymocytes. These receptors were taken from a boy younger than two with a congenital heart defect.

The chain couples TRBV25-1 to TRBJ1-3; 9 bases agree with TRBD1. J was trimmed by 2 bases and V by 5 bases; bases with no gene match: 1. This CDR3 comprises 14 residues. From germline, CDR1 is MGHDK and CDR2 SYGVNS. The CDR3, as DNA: TGTGCCAGCAGTAGACAGGGGGCTGGAAACACCATATATTTT. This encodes CASSRQGAGNTIYF.

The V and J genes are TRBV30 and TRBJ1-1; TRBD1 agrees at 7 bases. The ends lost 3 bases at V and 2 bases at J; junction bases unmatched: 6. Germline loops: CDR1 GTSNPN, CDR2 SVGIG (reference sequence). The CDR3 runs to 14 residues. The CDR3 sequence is CAWRPGTVNTEAFF. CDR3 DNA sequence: TGTGCCTGGAGACCTGGGACAGTCAACACTGAAGCTTTCTTT.

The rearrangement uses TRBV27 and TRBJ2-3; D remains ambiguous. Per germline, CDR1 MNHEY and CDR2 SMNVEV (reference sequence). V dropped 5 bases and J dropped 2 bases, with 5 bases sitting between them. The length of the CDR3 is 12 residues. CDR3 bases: TGTGCCAGCAGTACAGTCACAGATACGCAGTATTTT. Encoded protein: CASSTVTDTQYF.

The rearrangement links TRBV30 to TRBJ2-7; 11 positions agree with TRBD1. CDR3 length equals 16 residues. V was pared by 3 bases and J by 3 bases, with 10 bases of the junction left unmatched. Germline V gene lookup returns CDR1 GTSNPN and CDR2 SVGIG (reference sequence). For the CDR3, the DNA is TGTGCCTGGAGACCTTTCACCGGGACAGGGGGCTACGAGCAGTACTTC. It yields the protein CAWRPFTGTGGYEQYF.

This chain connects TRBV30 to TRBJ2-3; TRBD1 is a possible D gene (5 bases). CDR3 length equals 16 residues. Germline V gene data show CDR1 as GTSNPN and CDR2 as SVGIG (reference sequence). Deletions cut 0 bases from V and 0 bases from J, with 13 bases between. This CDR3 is CAWSVQAQLSTDTQYF. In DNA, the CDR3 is TGTGCCTGGAGTGTACAGGCGCAACTAAGCACAGATACGCAGTATTTT.

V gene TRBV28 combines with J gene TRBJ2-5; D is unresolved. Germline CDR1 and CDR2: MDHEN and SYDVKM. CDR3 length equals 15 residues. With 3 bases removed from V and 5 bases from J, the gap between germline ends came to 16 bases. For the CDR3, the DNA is TGTGCCAGCAGTTTTTATTACGGGTCCTCCGAGACCCAGTACTTC. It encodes CASSFYYGSSETQYF.

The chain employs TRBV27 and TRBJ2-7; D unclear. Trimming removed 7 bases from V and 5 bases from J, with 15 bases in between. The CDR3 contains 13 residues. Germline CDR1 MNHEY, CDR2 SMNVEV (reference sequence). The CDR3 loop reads CASTAWASHEQYF. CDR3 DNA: TGTGCCAGCACAGCCTGGGCTTCCCACGAGCAGTACTTC.

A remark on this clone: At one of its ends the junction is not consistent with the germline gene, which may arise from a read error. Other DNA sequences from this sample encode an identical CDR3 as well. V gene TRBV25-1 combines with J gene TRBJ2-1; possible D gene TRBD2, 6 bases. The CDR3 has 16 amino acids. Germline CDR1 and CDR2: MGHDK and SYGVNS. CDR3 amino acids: CASSEWRGVLVNEQFF. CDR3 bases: TGTGCTAGCAGTGAATGGAGGGGAGTCTTAGTCAATGAGCAGTTCTTC.

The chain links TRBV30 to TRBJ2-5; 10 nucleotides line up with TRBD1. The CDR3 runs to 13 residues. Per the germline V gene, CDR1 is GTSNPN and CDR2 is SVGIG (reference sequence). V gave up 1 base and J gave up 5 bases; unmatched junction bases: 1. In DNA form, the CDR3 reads TGTGCCTGGAGTGCGGGACAGGGGGAGACCCAGTACTTC. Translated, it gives CAWSAGQGETQYF.

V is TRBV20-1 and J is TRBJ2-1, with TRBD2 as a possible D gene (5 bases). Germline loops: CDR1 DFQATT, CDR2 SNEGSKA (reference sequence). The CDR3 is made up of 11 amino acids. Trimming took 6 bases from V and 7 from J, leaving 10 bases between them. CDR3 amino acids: CSALEVNEQFF. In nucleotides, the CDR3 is TGCAGTGCACTAGAGGTGAATGAGCAGTTCTTC.

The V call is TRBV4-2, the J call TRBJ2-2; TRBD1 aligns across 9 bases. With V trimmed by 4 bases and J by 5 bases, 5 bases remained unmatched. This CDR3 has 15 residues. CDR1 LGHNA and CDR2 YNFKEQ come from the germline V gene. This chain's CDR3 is CASSRGTGMTGELFF. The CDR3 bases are TGTGCCAGCAGCCGAGGGACAGGGATGACCGGGGAGCTGTTTTTT.

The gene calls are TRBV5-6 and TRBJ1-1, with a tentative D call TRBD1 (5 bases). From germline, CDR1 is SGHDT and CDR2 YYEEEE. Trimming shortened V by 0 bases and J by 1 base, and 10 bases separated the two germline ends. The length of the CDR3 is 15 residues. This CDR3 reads CASSLEPRANTEAFF. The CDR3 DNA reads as TGTGCCAGCAGCTTGGAGCCCAGGGCGAACACTGAAGCTTTCTTT.

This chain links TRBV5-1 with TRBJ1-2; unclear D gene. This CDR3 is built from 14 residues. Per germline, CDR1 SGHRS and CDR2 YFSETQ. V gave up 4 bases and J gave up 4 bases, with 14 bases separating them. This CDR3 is CASSPGTGIYGYTF. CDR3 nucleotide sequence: TGCGCCAGCAGCCCGGGTACCGGGATCTATGGCTACACCTTC.

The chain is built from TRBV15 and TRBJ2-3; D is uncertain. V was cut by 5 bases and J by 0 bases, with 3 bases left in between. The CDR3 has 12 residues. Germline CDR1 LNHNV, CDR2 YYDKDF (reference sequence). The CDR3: CATSRSTDTQYF. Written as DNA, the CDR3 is TGTGCCACCAGCCGTAGCACAGATACGCAGTATTTT.

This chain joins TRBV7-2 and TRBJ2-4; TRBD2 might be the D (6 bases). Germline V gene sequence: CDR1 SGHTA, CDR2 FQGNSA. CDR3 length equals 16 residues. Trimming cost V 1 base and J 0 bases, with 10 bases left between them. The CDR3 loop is CASSLVAGRAKNIQYF. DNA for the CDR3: TGTGCCAGCAGCTTAGTTGCGGGACGAGCCAAAAACATTCAGTACTTC. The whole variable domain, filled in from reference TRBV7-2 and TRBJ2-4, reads GAGVSQSPSNKVTEKGKDVELRCDPISGHTALYWYRQSLGQGLEFLIYFQGNSAPDKSGLPSDRFSAERTGGSVSTLTIQRTQQEDSAVYLCASSLVAGRAKNIQYFGAGTRLSVL.

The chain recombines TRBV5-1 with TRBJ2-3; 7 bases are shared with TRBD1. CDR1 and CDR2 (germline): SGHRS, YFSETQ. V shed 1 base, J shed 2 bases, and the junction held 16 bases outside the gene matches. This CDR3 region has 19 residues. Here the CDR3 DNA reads TGCGCCAGCAGCTTGATTTACCTCGGGACAGACGTTGACACAGATACGCAGTATTTT. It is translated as CASSLIYLGTDVDTDTQYF.